This T cell receptor (beta chain) was captured by sequencing in a study of cytomegalovirus exposure and HLA in healthy donors (dated 2017 in TCRdb). Regarding the complete study: According to an earlier analysis of 587 of the donors, 150 million to 200 million T cells yielded roughly 110 million unique TCR beta sequences and about 280 Gb of sequence data. Rather than drawing on any new phenotypic data, the later analysis identified candidate immune exposures from TCR beta sequences and the way those sequences occurred across donors. The number of typed donors differed by locus: 629-630 for A, B, C, DRB1 and DQB1; 500 to 550 for DQA1; some 610 for DPA1; and approximately 450 for DPB1. A later genetic analysis took genome-wide SNP genotypes for about three fifths of the roughly 700 donors and used that subset as a discovery cohort. In a later analysis, previously published TCR beta repertoires from several hundred donors were re-analyzed and high-resolution HLA genotyping was added so that TCR occurrence patterns could be studied. Along with the roughly 670-subject first cohort, a separate validation cohort of over a hundred different subjects was used. An early release covering just under 650 HLA-typed donors comprised 250 to 350 gigabases of sequencing data and around 80 million unique TCR sequences. HLA typing included class I and class II loci at four-digit resolution. To predict cytomegalovirus infection status, the study combined high-throughput TCR immunosequencing, statistical association of individual TCRs with disease status, and machine learning. Because of strong linkage in the cohort, roughly five DR-DQ haplotypes were treated as single units for association and clustering. Alongside the repertoire data, information on donor age, sex, ethnicity and CMV serostatus was compiled. The study aimed to test whether cataloging public T cell receptors could reveal signatures of past pathogen exposure. Of the roughly 400 genotyped donors, approximately 83% fell in the genetic ancestry cluster associated with self-reported Caucasian donors. An earlier analysis of 587 of the donors used high-throughput TCR beta sequencing to judge whether each TCR beta V gene segment behaved as functional or pseudogenic. Across 398 genotyped donors of the cohort, an average of about 200,000 unique TCR beta nucleotide sequences per donor were sequenced, and roughly 17% of those sequences were non-productive. The study profiled the T cell repertoires of 550 to 700 subjects by immunosequencing and related them to cytomegalovirus serostatus. Every repertoire in the discovery cohort had been generated on one and the same sequencing platform. The investigation overall reported the following: A group of highly shared sequence variants was considered likely to be a technical artifact of the sequencing pipeline. Across donors, most TCR sequences were observed very rarely, whereas some public TCRs were present in many individuals. The presence/absence analyses assumed that sequencing depth was roughly uniform across donors, and that assumption may not be true. According to the authors, the approach could potentially be generalized to other disease states and immunological phenotypes. Because counts were too low, approximately 15 rarely observed V segments, including chromosome 9 orphons, were excluded from the earlier analysis of 500 to 700 of the donors. In a later analysis, TCR association rates were found to vary across HLA loci, with the most associated TCRs seen for DRB1 alleles and the fewest for HLA-C alleles. A later analysis associated about 17,000 TCR beta sequences with specific HLA alleles at a false discovery rate of 0.05. Compared with the roughly 670-donor mean, donors in an Asian-associated ancestry cluster had fewer N-insertions in productive TCRs, according to a later genetic analysis. Broadly in line with IMGT annotations, most TCR beta V segments showed up in productive rearrangements about 87% or about 30% of the time in an earlier analysis of some 590 of the donors. Some IMGT-functional V segments, including TRBV6-2 and TRBV6-3, could not be told apart with the 87-base-pair reads, so those segments were excluded. CMV serostatus was the only immune exposure information available for the cohort. According to a later analysis, parvovirus B19, influenza, CMV and Epstein-Barr virus appeared linked to several top co-occurrence clusters. A later analysis found that most CMV-associated TCR beta chains appeared HLA-restricted, with HLA associations seemingly driven largely by CMV exposure. The study gave a list of about 170 TCR beta chains associated with cytomegalovirus. This cohort had only TCR beta chains sequenced, and the lack of alpha or paired-chain data limited which features could be detected. When HLA alleles, especially DR and DQ, strongly co-occurred, attributing TCR associations to individual alleles was difficult. Because HLA typing was unavailable for some donors at each locus, only the typed subset was used in association tests. Correlated functional status among segregating V segments might be attributable to linkage disequilibrium, but an unknown experimental factor could not be ruled out. In vitro tests confirmed that three of the cytomegalovirus-associated TCR beta chains recognize cytomegalovirus antigens. A further reported finding was that TCR beta sequences accurately predicted the HLA-A and HLA-B alleles for most subjects in the first cohort. V-gene and J-gene trimming of TCR beta chains was associated with a missense DCLRE1C variant in a later genetic analysis, and the association was replicated in an independent cohort. In a later analysis, HLA-associated TCR beta chains were found to be more clonally expanded and to have lower generation probabilities than equally common non-associated chains. Cytomegalovirus status was reported to be diagnosed by the classifier with high specificity and sensitivity in both the original and validation cohorts.

Of note for this clone: What antigen it recognizes has not been identified. Nothing much larger sits one base from this clone, and base qualities are not available.

The cohort consisted of more than 650 healthy bone marrow donors. Cohort members were all nominally healthy when sampled, although unrecorded immune exposures were likely present. The donor was CMV seronegative and belonged to the group of around 350 seronegative cohort members. Each donor provided a peripheral blood sample, and peripheral blood mononuclear cells were used for TCR beta sequencing. The Qiagen DNeasy Blood Extraction Kit was used to extract genomic DNA from the blood cell samples. The library relied on the immunoSEQ multiplex PCR assay. The multiplex PCR relied on a mix of 60 forward primers for TCR Vbeta segments and 13 reverse primers for TCR Jbeta segments. Amplification of the CDR3 region of rearranged TCR beta genes was performed with a multiplex PCR assay on genomic DNA. The Illumina HiSeq System was used to sequence the amplified TCR beta libraries as 87-base-pair reads. The paper's processing steps were these. In a later analysis, some 80 million unique TCR beta chains were counted across the 500 to 850 repertoires, and about 10 million of these chains were shared by at least two donors. Raw reads were error-corrected and collapsed into unique sequences by a nearest-neighbor algorithm in which closely related sequences were merged to remove PCR and sequencing errors. V, D and J gene segments were assigned by aligning CDR3 sequences to IMGT reference sequences. For a sequence to be retained, a match of at least six nucleotides was required to both a V gene segment and a J gene segment. Rearrangements were classified as productive when the CDR3 lacked stop codons and remained in frame with V and J, and all other rearrangements were classified as non-productive. CDR3 was defined according to IMGT convention as the region running from the second conserved V-encoded cysteine to the conserved J-encoded phenylalanine. The earlier analysis of 500 to 650 of the donors excluded any sequence lacking an unambiguous match to a single V gene segment. In an earlier analysis of approximately 610 of the donors, V segments were called functional above 56.7% productive rearrangements and were called segregating when the between-donor standard deviation exceeded 5%. A statistical classification framework was built for diagnosing cytomegalovirus status from the catalog of TCR beta chain sequences. In a later analysis, TCR nucleotide sequences were compared against IMGT/GENE-DB human TR gene sequences so that V and J genes could be assigned. A later analysis assigned CDR3 sequences and most-parsimonious VDJ recombination scenarios with the TCRdist pipeline. In a later analysis, each TCR beta chain was defined by its CDR3 amino acid sequence together with its V-gene family, and reads without a unique V-gene family were excluded. In a later analysis, 450 to 600 highly shared, low-generation-probability nucleotide sequences were removed to address suspected cross-contamination and a sequencing artifact. For each public chain, a later analysis derived a clonal expansion index from normalized ranks of inferred template counts within each repertoire. A later analysis computed generation probabilities with a VDJ recombination model fitted to out-of-frame rearrangements, and checked the results against IGoR. Hypergeometric tests were used in a later analysis to score TCR-TCR, TCR-HLA and TCR-CMV co-occurrence, with a repertoire-size bias correction applied to the TCR pairs. A later analysis estimated false discovery rates by permuting HLA or CMV assignments 20 times. In a later analysis, co-occurring TCRs were grouped with DBSCAN, and TCRdist sequence similarity was added when clustering was performed within HLA-allele-positive subsets. Repertoires with fewer than 30,000 or more than 120,000 public chains were left out of co-occurrence clustering, as were a handful of repertoires with anomalous nucleotide sharing. This is the immuneACCESS table as TCRdb keeps it, with only in-frame sequences that have V and J called. A part of the clones is gone; compared with another copy, unresolved V genes explain less than half, and the rest is unexplained. V and J calls plus clone size are reproduced from that table; the DNA served to infer D and trimming. Counted in this sample were about 130,000 clones; 65% to 85% of them appeared once. Around 1.9% of the sample goes to the ten largest clones.

V and J are trimmed by 0 bases and 13 bases, and the gene matches miss 4 bases of the junction. There are 14 amino acids in the CDR3, from cysteine to phenylalanine inclusive. The DNA shown is the 42-base CDR3, in frame from base 1. CDR1 SGDLS and CDR2 YYNGEE are derived from the germline V gene. The clonotype originates from a woman in her 40s in good health and CMV-seronegative. The sequence joins TRBV9 to TRBJ2-5; TRBD2 fits 15 bases in the junction. Sequenced: PBMCs. The CDR3 protein sequence reads: CASSVVGLAGGRYF. The nucleotide sequence is TGTGCCAGCAGCGTAGTAGGACTAGCGGGGGGGAGGTACTTC.